These 16 T cell receptor beta chains were all obtained from the same sample, sequenced in a study of blood T cell repertoires in COVID-19. Sequencing was performed with immunoSEQ multiplex PCR; in TCRdb, only in-frame clones are kept and a portion is missing. The sample shows 80,000 or so clones, around 88% of them seen only once. The sample was peripheral blood. All receptors come from a human donor in a cohort sampled during active COVID-19.

The V and J genes are TRBV25-1 and TRBJ1-2; tentatively, D is TRBD1 (5 bases). Trimming took 7 bases from V and 4 from J, leaving 13 bases between them. The CDR3 has 13 residues. From germline, CDR1 is MGHDK and CDR2 SYGVNS. In DNA, the CDR3 is TGTGCCAGCATGCAGGGAACCGGCTATGGCTACACCTTC. Its protein product is CASMQGTGYGYTF.

This clone showed up just once. The chain uses TRBV5-1 and TRBJ2-3, with TRBD1 matching over 9 bases. V trimming: 0 bases; J trimming: 3 bases; junction bases outside the gene matches: 2. The CDR3 runs 15 residues. Germline-derived CDR1 and CDR2 are SGHRS and YFSETQ. CDR3 sequence reads: CASSLADRGTDTQYF. The DNA for the CDR3 is TGCGCCAGCAGCTTGGCTGACAGGGGGACAGATACGCAGTATTTT.

V usage is TRBV9 and J usage is TRBJ1-2, with D tentatively TRBD1 (6 bases). The V and J ends lost 3 bases and 8 bases respectively, with 23 bases between them. From germline, CDR1 is SGDLS and CDR2 YYNGEE. CDR3 length: 16 residues. In DNA, the CDR3 is TGTGCCAGCAGCGCACCTTACCCAGGGGTCGGTTGGGGCTACACCTTC. It translates to CASSAPYPGVGWGYTF.

This clone was seen only once. The chain combines TRBV27 with TRBJ2-5; TRBD2 matches at 14 bases. The ends lost 5 bases at V and 5 bases at J; junction bases unmatched: 19. This CDR3 is built from 20 residues. Germline-derived CDR1 and CDR2 are MNHEY and SMNVEV (reference sequence). CDR3 nucleotides: TGTGCCAGCAGTCCCACGAAAACCTGGACTAGCGGGGGGTTCCGGGAGACCCAGTACTTC. Amino acid sequence: CASSPTKTWTSGGFRETQYF.

CDR3 coding DNA: TGTGCCAGCACCGCGAAGGGGCAGGACAGTATCGGAAAACTGTTTTTT. It specifies CASTAKGQDSIGKLFF. The chain has TRBV5-6 and TRBJ1-4; D might be TRBD1 (6 bases). Trimming stripped 6 bases from V and 10 bases from J, with 25 bases between. Germline lookup yields CDR1 SGHDT and CDR2 YYEEEE. CDR3 length equals 16 residues.

This clone was detected once. V and J are TRBV5-1 and TRBJ1-5, with TRBD1 as a possible D gene (6 bases). V was trimmed by 4 bases and J by 5 bases, leaving 13 bases between them. Germline V gene lookup returns CDR1 SGHRS and CDR2 YFSETQ. There are 14 residues in the CDR3. The CDR3 protein is CASSPGTLDQPQHF. Here the CDR3 DNA reads TGCGCCAGCAGCCCCGGGACACTGGATCAGCCCCAGCATTTT.

The CDR3 loop is CASSSPGGNEQFF. DNA for the CDR3: TGTGCCAGCAGCAGTCCAGGGGGGAATGAGCAGTTCTTC. The genes are TRBV5-5 and TRBJ2-1; tentative D call: TRBD1 (7 bases). The CDR3 runs to 13 residues. Trimming shortened V by 4 bases and J by 7 bases, and 12 bases separated the two germline ends. Per germline, CDR1 SGHKS and CDR2 YYEKEE (reference sequence). The whole variable domain, filled in from reference TRBV5-5 and TRBJ2-1, reads DAGVTQSPTHLIKTRGQQVTLRCSPISGHKSVSWYQQVLGQGPQFIFQYYEKEERGRGNFPDRFSARQFPNYSSELNVNALLLGDSALYLCASSSPGGNEQFFGPGTRLTVL.

The rearrangement joins TRBV3-1 (or the pseudogene TRBV3-2) to TRBJ2-3; D may be TRBD1 (6 bases). Germline CDR1 LGHDT, CDR2 YNNKEL (reference sequence). The V and J ends lost 4 bases and 4 bases respectively, with 21 bases between them. The CDR3 has 17 amino acids. CDR3 nucleotides: TGTGCCAGCAGCCTCCTTCCGCCAGGGGCGCGCGCAGATACGCAGTATTTT. Protein: CASSLLPPGARADTQYF.

V gene TRBV6-5 combines with J gene TRBJ2-7; D is perhaps TRBD1 (6 bases). Between the trimmed V and J ends, which lost 2 bases and 3 bases, there was a span of 11 bases. This CDR3 has 14 residues. CDR1 is MNHEY, CDR2 SVGAGI, per germline. The CDR3 DNA is TGTGCCAGCAGTTACGACAGGTCCAACTACGAGCAGTACTTC. It is translated as CASSYDRSNYEQYF.

The J gene is TRBJ2-1, the V gene TRBV7-3; TRBD2 agrees at 12 bases. With V trimmed by 2 bases and J by 7 bases, 6 bases remained unmatched. The CDR3 totals 16 residues. The germline V gene encodes CDR1 SGHTA and CDR2 FQGTGA. The CDR3 DNA reads TGTGCCAGCAGCTTACTAGCGGGAGGGCCGAATAATGAGCAGTTCTTC. Residues: CASSLLAGGPNNEQFF.

The sample holds a few counts of this clone. The J gene is TRBJ2-7, the V gene TRBV18; TRBD1 matches at 9 bases. This CDR3 is built from 18 residues. Losses at the gene ends were 8 bases for V and 0 bases for J; bases not matched to a gene: 17. In germline, CDR1 is KGHSH, CDR2 LQKENI. The CDR3 is CASDTGTGYGRSSYEQYF. In nucleotides, the CDR3 is TGTGCCAGCGATACCGGGACAGGGTACGGTAGGAGCTCCTACGAGCAGTACTTC. Complete variable domain (other parts from reference TRBV18 and TRBJ2-7): NAGVMQNPRHLVRRRGQEARLRCSPMKGHSHVYWYRQLPEEGLKFMVYLQKENIIDESGMPKERFSAEFPKEGPSILRIQQVVRGDSAAYFCASDTGTGYGRSSYEQYFGPGTRLTVT.

The V gene is TRBV6-5, the J gene TRBJ1-2, with unresolved D. The V end lost 6 bases, the J end lost 0 bases, and 5 bases lay between the germline ends. The CDR3 totals 12 residues. Germline V lookup: CDR1 MNHEY, CDR2 SVGAGI. The CDR3 here is CASSRANYGYTF. Written as DNA, the CDR3 is TGTGCCAGCAGCCGGGCTAACTATGGCTACACCTTC.

The chain links TRBV5-4 to TRBJ2-5, with a tentative D call TRBD2 (5 bases). Germline values: CDR1 SGHNT, CDR2 YYREEE (reference sequence). The CDR3 contains 14 residues. V was cut by 0 bases and J by 5 bases, with 11 bases left in between. CDR3 region: CASSLGFGEETQYF. The CDR3 nucleotides are TGTGCCAGCAGCTTGGGTTTTGGGGAGGAGACCCAGTACTTC.

This clone was found a few times. V is TRBV21-1 and J is TRBJ1-5; the table names TRBD1, a call not compared with the DNA. TRBV21-1 is described as a pseudogene. The CDR3 runs to 16 residues. CDR3 amino acids: CASSKLPPGARQPQHF. CDR3 nucleotide sequence: TGTGCCAGCAGCAAACTCCCCCCAGGGGCGCGTCAGCCCCAGCATTTT.

The rearrangement joins TRBV19 to TRBJ2-7; D remains ambiguous. V gave up 2 bases and J gave up 2 bases, with 7 bases separating them. The CDR3 runs to 13 residues. CDR1 and CDR2 from the germline V gene are LNHDA and SQIVND (reference sequence). CDR3 nucleotides: TGTGCCAGTAGTATACAGGTCACCTACGAGCAGTACTTC. This encodes CASSIQVTYEQYF.

Concerning this clone itself: The junction shows a germline mismatch at one end, possibly a read error. The chain uses TRBV14 and TRBJ2-1; 7 bases agree with TRBD2. This CDR3 contains 15 residues. Looked up from germline, CDR1 is SGHDN and CDR2 is FVKESK. DNA for the CDR3: TGTGCCTGCAGCCTAGGGCTAGCGGCATACAATGAGCAGTTCTTC. Translated, it gives CACSLGLAAYNEQFF. The variable domain in full, with the rest retrieved from reference TRBV14 and TRBJ2-1, is EAGVTQFPSHSVIEKGQTVTLRCDPISGHDNLYWYRRVMGKEIKFLLHFVKESKQDESGMPNNRFLAERTGGTYSTLKVQPAELEDSGVYFCACSLGLAAYNEQFFGPGTRLTVL.